The 10 T cell receptor beta chains below were found in one sample sequenced in a study of T cell responses to AZD1222 COVID-19 vaccine. This table comes from immunoSEQ multiplex PCR, and its TCRdb copy is limited to in-frame clones, with some not included. The data hold about 170,000 clones, with around nine tenths observed a single time. Material: peripheral blood, obtained on day 0 of AZD1222 vaccination. The receptor set was obtained from an adult in good health.

The chain links TRBV5-6 to TRBJ2-5, with D unresolved. The CDR3 extends over 12 amino acids. Germline V gene sequence: CDR1 SGHDT, CDR2 YYEEEE. Trimming shortened V by 1 base and J by 5 bases, and 6 bases separated the two germline ends. The CDR3 region is CASSLSDETQYF. CDR3 bases: TGTGCCAGCAGCTTGTCGGATGAGACCCAGTACTTC.

The chain has TRBV10-3 and TRBJ2-3; the match to TRBD2 covers 12 bases. The CDR3 sequence is 19 residues long. Germline V gene sequence: CDR1 ENHRY, CDR2 SYGVKD. Trimming cost V 2 bases and J 4 bases; bases outside gene matches: 13. This CDR3 is CAISEPLAGGRMFADTQYF. The CDR3 DNA follows: TGTGCCATCAGTGAGCCCCTAGCGGGGGGGCGTATGTTTGCAGATACGCAGTATTTT.

This rearrangement joins TRBV7-9 to TRBJ1-1; D is ambiguous. The CDR3 has 13 residues. V lost 5 bases and J lost 6, with 13 bases in between. Germline loops: CDR1 SEHNR, CDR2 FQNEAQ (reference sequence). The DNA for the CDR3 is TGTGCCAGCAGCCGCATAGGTGGCCCTGAAGCTTTCTTT. Its translation is CASSRIGGPEAFF.

V is TRBV5-1 and J is TRBJ1-6; 11 bases fit TRBD1. Trimming cost V 2 bases and J 9 bases; bases outside gene matches: 4. The germline V gene has CDR1 SGHRS and CDR2 YFSETQ. This CDR3 contains 15 residues. CDR3: CASSFGDRGSSPLHF. CDR3 nucleotides: TGCGCCAGCAGCTTTGGGGACAGGGGGAGTTCACCCCTCCACTTT.

The chain combines TRBV10-3 with TRBJ2-7, with D perhaps assigned TRBD1 or TRBD2 (5 bases each). Deletions cut 10 bases from V and 3 bases from J, with 16 bases between. This CDR3 has 13 residues. Germline lookup yields CDR1 ENHRY and CDR2 SYGVKD. CDR3 in DNA: TGTGCCACCTCCCGAGGGGAACTCTACGAGCAGTACTTC. Protein sequence: CATSRGELYEQYF.

The rearrangement joins TRBV6-5 to TRBJ1-1; D might be TRBD1 (5 bases). The CDR3 consists of 16 residues. Trimming removed 0 bases at V and 0 bases at J, with 11 bases between. Germline-derived CDR1 and CDR2 are MNHEY and SVGAGI. This CDR3 reads CASSYSEQVMNTEAFF. The CDR3 DNA reads as TGTGCCAGCAGTTACTCAGAACAGGTTATGAACACTGAAGCTTTCTTT.

The chain links TRBV4-1 to TRBJ1-1, with a possible D match to TRBD1 (5 bases). V was pared by 1 base and J by 0 bases, with 15 bases between. The germline V gene has CDR1 MGHRA and CDR2 YSYEKL. CDR3 size: 17 residues. The CDR3 region is CASSQGRGQRVNTEAFF. Written as DNA, the CDR3 is TGCGCCAGCAGCCAAGGGCGGGGCCAGCGGGTGAACACTGAAGCTTTCTTT.

The rearrangement joins TRBV2 to TRBJ1-5; possibly TRBD1 for D (6 bases). V was pared by 6 bases and J by 3 bases, with 15 bases between. Germline V gene lookup returns CDR1 SNHLY and CDR2 FYNNEI. The CDR3 totals 15 residues. CDR3 bases: TGTGCCAGCAGGGGGGGCAGGGGCCCCAATCAGCCCCAGCATTTT. Residues: CASRGGRGPNQPQHF.

The V and J genes are TRBV6-2 or TRBV6-3 and TRBJ2-2, with 14 bases aligning to TRBD2. Looked up from germline, CDR1 is MNHEY and CDR2 is SVGEGT. J gave up 6 bases and V 6 bases, and 3 bases lay outside the gene matches. There are 15 residues in the CDR3. The CDR3 DNA follows: TGTGCCAGCAGCAGACTAGCGGGGGGGTCCGGGGAGCTGTTTTTT. It encodes CASSRLAGGSGELFF.

The CDR3 DNA reads as TGTGCCAGCAGCTTAAGGGTTGTGGGGGGCAATGAGCAGTTCTTC. Translated: CASSLRVVGGNEQFF. The chain recombines TRBV7-3 with TRBJ2-1; possible D gene TRBD2, 6 bases. The CDR3 runs to 15 residues. The germline V gene has CDR1 SGHTA and CDR2 FQGTGA. The V end was cut by 1 base, the J end by 6 bases, with 13 bases between.